The entry below gives a single T cell receptor (beta chain) sequence along with its context. What it recognizes is unknown. V trimming: 5 bases; J trimming: 12 bases; junction bases outside the gene matches: 4. Germline V gene data show CDR1 as MNHEY and CDR2 as SMNVEV (reference sequence). The length of the CDR3 is 13 residues. The data derive from a study of vaccination and CD4 T cells after COVID-19. Sequencing of cultured CD4+ T cell DNA used the Oncomine TCR Beta short-read assay. One entry per CDR3 protein results from TCRdb running MiXCR on the PCR reads. This sample has 20,000 to 25,000 distinct CDR3 sequences; over 55% occur once, and the top ten carry under 20%. Study-level results: Median SARS-CoV-2-reactive clonotypes rose from roughly 22 to 38, not significantly.

Sample treatment: roughly 10-day PBMC culture with coronavirus spike peptide pools or control peptides (ViraFEST assay). Antigen-specific T cells were expanded with peptide pools by ViraFEST, and TCRs were then sequenced. The chain recombines TRBV27 with TRBJ1-6; 10 bases fit TRBD1. Sample: CD4+ T cells from blood, cultured in vitro, taken after SARS-CoV-2 vaccination. The sequence was obtained from a human donor who received a COVID-19 vaccine. Here the CDR3 DNA reads TGTGCCAGCAGTCCCGACAGGGGGCAACCCCTCCACTTT. Its translation is CASSPDRGQPLHF.